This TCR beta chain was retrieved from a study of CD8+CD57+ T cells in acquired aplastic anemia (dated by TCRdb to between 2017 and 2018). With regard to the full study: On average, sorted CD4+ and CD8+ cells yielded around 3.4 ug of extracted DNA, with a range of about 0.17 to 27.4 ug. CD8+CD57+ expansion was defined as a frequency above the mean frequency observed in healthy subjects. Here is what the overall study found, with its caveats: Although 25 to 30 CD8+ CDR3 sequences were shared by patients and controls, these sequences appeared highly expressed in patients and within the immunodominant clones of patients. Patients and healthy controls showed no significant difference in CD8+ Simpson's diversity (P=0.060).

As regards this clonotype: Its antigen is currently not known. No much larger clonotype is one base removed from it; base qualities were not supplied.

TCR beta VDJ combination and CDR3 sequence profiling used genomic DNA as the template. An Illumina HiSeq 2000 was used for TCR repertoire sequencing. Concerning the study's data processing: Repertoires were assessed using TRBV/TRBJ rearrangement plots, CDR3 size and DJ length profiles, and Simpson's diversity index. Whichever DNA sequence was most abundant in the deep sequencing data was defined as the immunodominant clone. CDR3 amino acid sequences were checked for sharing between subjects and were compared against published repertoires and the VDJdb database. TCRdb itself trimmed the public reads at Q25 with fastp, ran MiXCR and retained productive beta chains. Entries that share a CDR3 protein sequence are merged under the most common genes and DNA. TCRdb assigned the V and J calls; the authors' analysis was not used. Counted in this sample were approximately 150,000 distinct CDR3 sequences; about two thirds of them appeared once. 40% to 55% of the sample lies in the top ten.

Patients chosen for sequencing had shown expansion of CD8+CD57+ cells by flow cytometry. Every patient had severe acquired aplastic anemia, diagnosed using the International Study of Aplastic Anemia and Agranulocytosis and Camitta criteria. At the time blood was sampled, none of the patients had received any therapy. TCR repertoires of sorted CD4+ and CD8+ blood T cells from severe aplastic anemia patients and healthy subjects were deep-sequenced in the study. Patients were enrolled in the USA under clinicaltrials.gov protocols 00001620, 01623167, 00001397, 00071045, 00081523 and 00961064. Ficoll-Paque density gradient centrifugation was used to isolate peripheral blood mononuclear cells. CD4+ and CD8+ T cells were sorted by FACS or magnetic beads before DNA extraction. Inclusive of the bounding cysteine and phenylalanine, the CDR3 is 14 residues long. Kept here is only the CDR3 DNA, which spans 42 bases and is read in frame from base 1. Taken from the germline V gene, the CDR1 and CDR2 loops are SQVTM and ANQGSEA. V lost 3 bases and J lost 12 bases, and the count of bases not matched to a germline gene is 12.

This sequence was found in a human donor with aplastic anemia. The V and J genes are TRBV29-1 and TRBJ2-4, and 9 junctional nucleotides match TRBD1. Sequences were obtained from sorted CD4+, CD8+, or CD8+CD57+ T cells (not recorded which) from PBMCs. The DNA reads TGCAGCGTTGACTTTGGGACAGGGAGTTTGGGTCAGTACTTC. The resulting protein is CSVDFGTGSLGQYF.